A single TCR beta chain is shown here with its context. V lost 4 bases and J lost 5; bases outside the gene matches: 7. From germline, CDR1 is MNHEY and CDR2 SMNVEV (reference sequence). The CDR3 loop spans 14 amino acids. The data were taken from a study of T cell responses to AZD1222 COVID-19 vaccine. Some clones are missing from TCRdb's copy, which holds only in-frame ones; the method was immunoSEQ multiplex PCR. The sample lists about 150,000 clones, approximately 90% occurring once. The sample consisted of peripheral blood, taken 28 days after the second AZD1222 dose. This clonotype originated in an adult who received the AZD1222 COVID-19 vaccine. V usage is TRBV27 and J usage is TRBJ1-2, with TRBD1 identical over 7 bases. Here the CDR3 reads CASSSLTGIYGYTF. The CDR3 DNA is TGTGCCAGCAGTTCCCTGACAGGGATATATGGCTACACCTTC.